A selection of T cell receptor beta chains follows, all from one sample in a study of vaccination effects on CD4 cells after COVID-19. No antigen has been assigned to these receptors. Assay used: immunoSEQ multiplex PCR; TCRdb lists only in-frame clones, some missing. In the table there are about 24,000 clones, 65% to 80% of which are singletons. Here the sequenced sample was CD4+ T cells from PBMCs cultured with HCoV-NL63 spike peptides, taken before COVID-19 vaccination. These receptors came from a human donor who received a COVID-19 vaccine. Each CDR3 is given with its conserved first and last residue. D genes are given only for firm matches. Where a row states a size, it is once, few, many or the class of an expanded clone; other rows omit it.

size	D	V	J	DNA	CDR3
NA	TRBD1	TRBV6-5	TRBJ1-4	TGTGCCAGCACCCCCGACAGGGGAAGTGAAAAACTGTTTTTT	CASTPDRGSEKLFF
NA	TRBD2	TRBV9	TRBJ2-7	TGTGCCAGCAGCGGAAAGGGTAGCGGGAGGGCCCCCTACGAGCAGTACTTC	CASSGKGSGRAPYEQYF
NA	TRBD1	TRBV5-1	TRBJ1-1	TGCGCCAGCAGAACCGTCTACAGGGGATCGAACACTGAAGCTTTCTTT	CASRTVYRGSNTEAFF
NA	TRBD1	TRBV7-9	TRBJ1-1	TGTGCCAGCAGCTCGGACAGGGATGGGACTGAAGCTTTCTTT	CASSSDRDGTEAFF
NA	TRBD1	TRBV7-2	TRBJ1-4	TGTGCCAGCAGCTTAGGGGGACAGGGGAGTAATGAAAAACTGTTTTTT	CASSLGGQGSNEKLFF
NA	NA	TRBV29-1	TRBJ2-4	TGCAGCGTTGGGAGGGGGGGGACCAAAAACATTCAGTACTTC	CSVGRGGTKNIQYF
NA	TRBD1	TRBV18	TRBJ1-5	TGTGCCAGCTCACAATCACAGGGGGCGGGCCAGCCCCAGCATTTT	CASSQSQGAGQPQHF
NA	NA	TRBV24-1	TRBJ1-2	TGTGCCACCAGTGATCGACAAGGACAGCATGGCTACACCTTC	CATSDRQGQHGYTF
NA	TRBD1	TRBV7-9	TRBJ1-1	TGTGCCAGCAGCTTATCCGGGACAGGGGGCAAAATGAACACTGAAGCTTTCTTT	CASSLSGTGGKMNTEAFF
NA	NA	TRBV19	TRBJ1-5	TGTGCCAGTAGTACCGGACGGGGACTCAATCAGCCCCAGCATTTT	CASSTGRGLNQPQHF
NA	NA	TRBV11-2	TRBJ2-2	TGTGCCAGCAGCTCAGGGGTGGCGGGGGCGGATGTCACCGGGGAGCTGTTTTTT	CASSSGVAGADVTGELFF
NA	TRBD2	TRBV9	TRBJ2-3	TGTGCCAGCAGCGTAGGTGGCGGGGGGGCTCCGGGCACAGATACGCAGTATTTT	CASSVGGGGAPGTDTQYF
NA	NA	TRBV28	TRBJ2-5	TGTGCCAGCAGGTTGGGCCCAGGTGGAGAGACCCAGTACTTC	CASRLGPGGETQYF
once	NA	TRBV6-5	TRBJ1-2	TGTGCCAGCAGTTCGACAGAACTCTATGGCTACACCTTC	CASSSTELYGYTF
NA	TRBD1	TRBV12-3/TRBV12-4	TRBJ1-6	TGTGCCAGCAGTTTCCGGGGGGACAGGCTACTCCACTTT	CASSFRGDRLLHF
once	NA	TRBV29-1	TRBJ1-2	TGCAGCGTTGAAGATCTTCAAGGGCTCTATGGCTACACCTTC	CSVEDLQGLYGYTF
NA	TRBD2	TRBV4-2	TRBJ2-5	TGTGCCAGCAGCCAAAATCTAGCGGGGGGAGAGACCCAGTACTTC	CASSQNLAGGETQYF
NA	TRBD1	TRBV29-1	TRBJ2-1	TGCAGCGCTAAGGGACAGGGGCACAATGAGCAGTTCTTC	CSAKGQGHNEQFF
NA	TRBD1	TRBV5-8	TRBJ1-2	TGTGCCAGCAGCTTGGCCCTGACAGGGGGGAACTATGGCTACACCTTC	CASSLALTGGNYGYTF
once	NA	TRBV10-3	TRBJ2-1	TGTGCCATCAGTCCTGACACGACCCTCACTCACATCTTC	CAISPDTTLTHIF
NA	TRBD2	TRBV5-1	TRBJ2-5	TGCGCCAGCAGCGACACTAGCGCCGTCCGGGAGACCCAGTACTTC	CASSDTSAVRETQYF
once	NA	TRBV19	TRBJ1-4	TGTGCCAGTAGGAGGGCAGGGGCAACTAATGAAAAACTGTTTTTT	CASRRAGATNEKLFF
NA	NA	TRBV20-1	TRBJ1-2	TGCAGTGGTAGTCCAGGGGCCTATGGCTACACCTTC	CSGSPGAYGYTF
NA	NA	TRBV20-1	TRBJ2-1	TGCAGTGCTAGTCGCGTCGGGAACAATGAGCAGTTCTTC	CSASRVGNNEQFF
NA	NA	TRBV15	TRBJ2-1	TGTGCCACCAGCAGAGGCGGGACGACGAATGAGCAGTTCTTC	CATSRGGTTNEQFF
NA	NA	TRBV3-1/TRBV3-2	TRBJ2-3	TGTGCCAGCAGCCATCGGTCGGGAGAGGGCACAGATACGCAGTATTTT	CASSHRSGEGTDTQYF
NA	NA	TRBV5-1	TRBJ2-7	TGCGCCAGCAGCTTGAAGACACAGTTTTTCGTTTCCTACGAGCAGTACTTC	CASSLKTQFFVSYEQYF
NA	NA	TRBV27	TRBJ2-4	TGTGCCAGCAGTTTGGGCCGGGACAACTACATTCAGTACTTC	CASSLGRDNYIQYF
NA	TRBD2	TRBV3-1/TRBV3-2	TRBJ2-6	TGTGCCAGCAGCCAGGGGGGGGACTCTGGGGCCAACGTCCTGACTTTC	CASSQGGDSGANVLTF
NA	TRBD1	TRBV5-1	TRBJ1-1	TGCGCCAGCAGCTGGGGACAGGGAGGATTGAACACTGAAGCTTTCTTT	CASSWGQGGLNTEAFF
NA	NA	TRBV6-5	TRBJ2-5	TGTGCCAGCAACGGGGCAGGGGAGACCCAGTACTTC	CASNGAGETQYF
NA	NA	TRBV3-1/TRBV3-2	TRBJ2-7	TGTGCCAGCGGGGGGTCGGTCGAGCAGTACTTC	CASGGSVEQYF
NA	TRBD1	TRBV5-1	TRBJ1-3	TGCGCCAGCAGCTGGGGGGACAGGGGAAACACCATATATTTT	CASSWGDRGNTIYF
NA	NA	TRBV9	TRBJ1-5	TGTGCCAGCAGCGTAGGGACGGTGAATCAGCCCCAGCATTTT	CASSVGTVNQPQHF
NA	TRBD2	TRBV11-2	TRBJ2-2	TGTGCCAGCAGCCGACTAGCCCAAAACACCGGGGAGCTGTTTTTT	CASSRLAQNTGELFF
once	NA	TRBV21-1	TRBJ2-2	TGTGCCAGCAGCAAAACCCAGACGAACACCGGGGAGCTGTTTTTT	CASSKTQTNTGELFF
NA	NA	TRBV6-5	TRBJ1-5	TGTGCCAGCAGCCCCACCCCCAGGCAGCCCCAGCATTTT	CASSPTPRQPQHF
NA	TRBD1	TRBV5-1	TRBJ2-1	TGCGCCAGCAGCCAGGCGGGACAGGGGTACAATGAGCAGTTCTTC	CASSQAGQGYNEQFF
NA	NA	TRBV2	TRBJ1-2	TGTGCCAGCAGTGAACAACCAAGAGGCTACACCTTC	CASSEQPRGYTF
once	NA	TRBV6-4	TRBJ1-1	TGTGCCAGCAGTGTGGAGGGGGGGCCGAACACTGAAGCTTTCTTT	CASSVEGGPNTEAFF
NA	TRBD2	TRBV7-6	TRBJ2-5	TGTGCCAGCAGCAGGACTAGCGGGGGGCTGGAGACCCAGTACTTC	CASSRTSGGLETQYF
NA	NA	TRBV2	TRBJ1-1	TGTGCCAGCAGTAGGGGCCGGAGGGCGCTGGCACTGAACACTGAAGCTTTCTTT	CASSRGRRALALNTEAFF
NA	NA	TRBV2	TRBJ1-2	TGTGCCAGCAAACAAGGACAGACCTATGGCTACACCTTC	CASKQGQTYGYTF
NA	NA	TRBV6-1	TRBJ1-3	TGTGCCAGCAGTGAGATAGACTCGATCTCTGGAAACACCATATATTTT	CASSEIDSISGNTIYF
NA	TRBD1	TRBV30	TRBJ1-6	TGTGCCTGGAGTCCCAACAGGGGTACGGTCTATAATTCACCCCTCCACTTT	CAWSPNRGTVYNSPLHF
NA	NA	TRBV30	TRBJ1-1	TGTGCCTGGAGTGTACACCGGGTGAACACTGAAGCTTTCTTT	CAWSVHRVNTEAFF
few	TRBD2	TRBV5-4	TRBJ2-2	TGTGCCAGCAGCAAAGAGGGACTAGCGGGGGGAAGGAATACCGGGGAGCTGTTTTTT	CASSKEGLAGGRNTGELFF
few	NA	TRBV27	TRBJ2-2	TGTGCCAGCAGTTTCTGGGGGAACACCGGGGAGCTGTTTTTT	CASSFWGNTGELFF
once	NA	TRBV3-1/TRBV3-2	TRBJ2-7	TGTGCCAGCAGCCACAGGTACTACGAGCAGTACTTC	CASSHRYYEQYF